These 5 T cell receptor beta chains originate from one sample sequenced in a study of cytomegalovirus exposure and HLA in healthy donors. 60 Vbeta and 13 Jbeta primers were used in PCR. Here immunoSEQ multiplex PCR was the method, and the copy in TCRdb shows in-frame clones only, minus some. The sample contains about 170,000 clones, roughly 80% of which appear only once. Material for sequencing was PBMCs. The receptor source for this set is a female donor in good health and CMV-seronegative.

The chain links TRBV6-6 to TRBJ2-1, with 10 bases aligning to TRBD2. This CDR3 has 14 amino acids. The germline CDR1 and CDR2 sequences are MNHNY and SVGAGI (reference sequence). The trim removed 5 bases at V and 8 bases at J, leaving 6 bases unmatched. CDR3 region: CASSDHGTSDEQFF. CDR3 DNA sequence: TGTGCCAGCAGTGACCACGGGACTAGCGATGAGCAGTTCTTC.

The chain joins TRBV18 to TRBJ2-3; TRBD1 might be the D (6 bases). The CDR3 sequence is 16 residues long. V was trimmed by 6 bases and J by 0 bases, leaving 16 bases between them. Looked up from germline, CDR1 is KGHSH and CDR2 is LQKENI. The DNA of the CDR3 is TGTGCCAGCTCTCCGGAAACCAGGGGCAGCACAGATACGCAGTATTTT. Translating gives CASSPETRGSTDTQYF.

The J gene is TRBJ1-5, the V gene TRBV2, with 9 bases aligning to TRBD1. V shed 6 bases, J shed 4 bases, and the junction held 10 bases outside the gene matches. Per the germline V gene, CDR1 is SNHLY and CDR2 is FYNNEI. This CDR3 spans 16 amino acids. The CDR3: CASSRDRDLLNQPQHF. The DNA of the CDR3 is TGTGCCAGCAGCCGGGACAGGGATCTTTTAAATCAGCCCCAGCATTTT.

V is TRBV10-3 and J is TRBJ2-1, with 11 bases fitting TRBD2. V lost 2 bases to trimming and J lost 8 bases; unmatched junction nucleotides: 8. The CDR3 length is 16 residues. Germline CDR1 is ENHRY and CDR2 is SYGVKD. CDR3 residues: CAISEALAGGSDEQFF. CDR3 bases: TGTGCCATCAGTGAGGCATTAGCGGGAGGGTCAGATGAGCAGTTCTTC.

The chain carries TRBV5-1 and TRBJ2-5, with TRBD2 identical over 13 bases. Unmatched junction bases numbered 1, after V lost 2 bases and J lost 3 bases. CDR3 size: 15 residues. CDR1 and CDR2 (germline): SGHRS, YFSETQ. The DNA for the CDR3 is TGCGCCAGCAGCTTACTAGCGGGAGGGGAAGAGACCCAGTACTTC. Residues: CASSLLAGGEETQYF. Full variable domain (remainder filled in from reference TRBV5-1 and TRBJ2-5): KAGVTQTPRYLIKTRGQQVTLSCSPISGHRSVSWYQQTPGQGLQFLFEYFSETQRNKGNFPGRFSGRQFSNSRSEMNVSTLELGDSALYLCASSLLAGGEETQYFGPGTRLLVL.